The entry that follows covers one TCR beta chain sequence. The data are from a study of CD8 T cells in Susac syndrome. Reverse transcription used roughly 0.45 to 1 ug RNA and random hexamers. TCRdb reanalysed the immunoSEQ multiplex PCR reads using MiXCR and keeps one entry per CDR3 protein. This sample has hundreds of thousands of distinct CDR3 sequences; around 85% occur once, and the top ten carry under 0.15%. This CDR3 is 14 amino acids long. Germline loops: CDR1 SQVTM, CDR2 ANQGSEA. With 4 bases removed from V and 0 bases from J, the gap between germline ends came to 9 bases. This receptor was identified in a human donor with multiple sclerosis. This chain uses TRBV29-1 with TRBJ2-2, with a possible D match to TRBD1 (7 bases). The sequenced material came from CD8+ T cells from PBMCs. This CDR3 is CSVAGGTNTGELFF. CDR3 in DNA: TGCAGCGTTGCAGGGGGGACGAACACCGGGGAGCTGTTTTTT.